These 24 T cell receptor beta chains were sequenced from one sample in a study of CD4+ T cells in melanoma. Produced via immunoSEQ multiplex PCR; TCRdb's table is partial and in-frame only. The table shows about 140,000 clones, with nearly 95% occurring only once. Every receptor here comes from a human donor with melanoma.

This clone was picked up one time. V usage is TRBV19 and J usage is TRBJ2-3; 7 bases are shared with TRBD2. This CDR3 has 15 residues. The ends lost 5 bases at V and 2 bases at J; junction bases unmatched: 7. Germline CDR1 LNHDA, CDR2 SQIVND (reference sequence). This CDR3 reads CASSHRGLPTDTQYF. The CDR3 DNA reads TGTGCCAGTAGTCATAGGGGACTACCCACAGATACGCAGTATTTT. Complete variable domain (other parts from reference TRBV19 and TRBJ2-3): DGGITQSPKYLFRKEGQNVTLSCEQNLNHDAMYWYRQDPGQGLRLIYYSQIVNDFQKGDIAEGYSVSREKKESFPLTVTSAQKNPTAFYLCASSHRGLPTDTQYFGPGTRLTVL.

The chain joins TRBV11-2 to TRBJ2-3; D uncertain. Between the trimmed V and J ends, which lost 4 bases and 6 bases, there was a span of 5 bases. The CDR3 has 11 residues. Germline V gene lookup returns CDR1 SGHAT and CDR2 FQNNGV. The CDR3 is CASSSQDTQYF. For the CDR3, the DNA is TGTGCCAGCAGCTCTCAGGATACGCAGTATTTT.

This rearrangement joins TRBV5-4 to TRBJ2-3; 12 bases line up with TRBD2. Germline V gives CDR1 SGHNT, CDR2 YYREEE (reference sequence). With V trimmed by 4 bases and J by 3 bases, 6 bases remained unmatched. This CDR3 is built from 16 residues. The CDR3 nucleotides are TGTGCCAGCAGCCCCTCTAGCGGGGGGGGAACAGATACGCAGTATTTT. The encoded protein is CASSPSSGGGTDTQYF. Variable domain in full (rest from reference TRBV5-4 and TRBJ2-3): ETGVTQSPTHLIKTRGQQVTLRCSSQSGHNTVSWYQQALGQGPQFIFQYYREEENGRGNFPPRFSGLQFPNYSSELNVNALELDDSALYLCASSPSSGGGTDTQYFGPGTRLTVL.

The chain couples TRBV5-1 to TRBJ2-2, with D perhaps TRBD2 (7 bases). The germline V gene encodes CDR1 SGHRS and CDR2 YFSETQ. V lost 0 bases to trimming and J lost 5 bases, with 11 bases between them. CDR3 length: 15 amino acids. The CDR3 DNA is TGCGCCAGCAGCTTGGCCAGGGGAGGGACCGGGGAGCTGTTTTTT. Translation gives CASSLARGGTGELFF.

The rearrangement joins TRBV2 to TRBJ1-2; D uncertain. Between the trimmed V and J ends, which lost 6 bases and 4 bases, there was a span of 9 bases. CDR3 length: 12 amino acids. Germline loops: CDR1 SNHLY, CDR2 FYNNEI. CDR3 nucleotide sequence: TGTGCCAGCAGCGGACGTAGCTATGGCTACACCTTC. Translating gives CASSGRSYGYTF.

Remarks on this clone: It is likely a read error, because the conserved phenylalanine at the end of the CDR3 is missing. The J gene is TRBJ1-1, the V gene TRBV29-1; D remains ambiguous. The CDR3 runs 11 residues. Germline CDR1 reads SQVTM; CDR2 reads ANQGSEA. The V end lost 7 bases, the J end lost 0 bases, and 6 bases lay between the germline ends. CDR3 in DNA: TGCAGCGCCCGGGTGAACACTGAAGCTTTCCTT. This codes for CSARVNTEAFL.

Written as DNA, the CDR3 is TGTGCCAGCAGTTACAATGGGGACACTGAAGCTTTCTTT. Its translation is CASSYNGDTEAFF. The rearrangement joins TRBV6-5 to TRBJ1-1, with no clear D. V was shortened by 2 bases and J by 3 bases, with 7 bases between the two germline ends. The CDR3 has 13 residues. Looked up from germline, CDR1 is MNHEY and CDR2 is SVGAGI.

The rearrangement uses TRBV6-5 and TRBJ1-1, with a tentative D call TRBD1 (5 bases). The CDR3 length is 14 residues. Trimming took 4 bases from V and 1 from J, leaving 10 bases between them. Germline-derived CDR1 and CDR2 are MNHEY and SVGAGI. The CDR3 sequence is CASSFRQPNTEAFF. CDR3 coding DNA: TGTGCCAGCAGTTTTCGACAGCCGAACACTGAAGCTTTCTTT.

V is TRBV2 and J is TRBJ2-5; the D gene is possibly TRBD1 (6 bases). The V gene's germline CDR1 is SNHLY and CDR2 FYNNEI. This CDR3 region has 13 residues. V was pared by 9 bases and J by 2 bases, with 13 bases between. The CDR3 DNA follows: TGTGCCAGTGAACAGGGAAGGCAAGAGACCCAGTACTTC. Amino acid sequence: CASEQGRQETQYF. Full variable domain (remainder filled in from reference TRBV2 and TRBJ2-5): EPEVTQTPSHQVTQMGQEVILRCVPISNHLYFYWYRQILGQKVEFLVSFYNNEISEKSEIFDDQFSVERPDGSNFTLKIRSTKLEDSAMYFCASEQGRQETQYFGPGTRLLVL.

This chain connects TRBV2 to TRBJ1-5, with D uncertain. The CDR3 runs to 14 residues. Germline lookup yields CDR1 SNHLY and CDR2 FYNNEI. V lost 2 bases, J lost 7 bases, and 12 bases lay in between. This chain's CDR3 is CASSEYRGGQPQHF. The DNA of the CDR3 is TGTGCCAGCAGTGAATATCGGGGAGGACAGCCCCAGCATTTT.

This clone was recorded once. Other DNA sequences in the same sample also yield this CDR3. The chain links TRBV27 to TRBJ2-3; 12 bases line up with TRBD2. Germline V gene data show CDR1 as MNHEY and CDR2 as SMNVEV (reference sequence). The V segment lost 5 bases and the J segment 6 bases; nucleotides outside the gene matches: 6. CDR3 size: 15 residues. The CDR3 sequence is CASSPRLAGVDTQYF. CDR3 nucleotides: TGTGCCAGCAGTCCCAGACTAGCGGGGGTGGATACGCAGTATTTT.

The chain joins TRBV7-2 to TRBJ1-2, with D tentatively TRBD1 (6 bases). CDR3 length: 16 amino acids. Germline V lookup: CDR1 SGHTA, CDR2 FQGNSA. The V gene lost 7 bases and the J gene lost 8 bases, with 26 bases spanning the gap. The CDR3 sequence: CASKLGPLQGTNGYTF. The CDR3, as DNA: TGTGCCAGCAAATTGGGGCCCCTACAGGGTACGAACGGCTACACCTTC.

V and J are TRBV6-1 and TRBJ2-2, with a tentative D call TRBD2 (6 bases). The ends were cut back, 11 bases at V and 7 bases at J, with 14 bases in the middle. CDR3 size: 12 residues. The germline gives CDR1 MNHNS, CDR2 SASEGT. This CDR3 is CAGLASGGELFF. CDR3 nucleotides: TGTGCCGGCCTAGCGTCGGGCGGGGAGCTGTTTTTT.

The CDR3 here is CASSEFDEIEKLFF. CDR3 coding DNA: TGTGCCAGCAGTGAATTCGACGAGATTGAAAAACTGTTTTTT. The rearrangement joins TRBV25-1 to TRBJ1-4, with no clear D. Trimming removed 1 base at V and 7 bases at J, with 10 bases between. In germline, CDR1 is MGHDK, CDR2 SYGVNS. CDR3 size: 14 residues.

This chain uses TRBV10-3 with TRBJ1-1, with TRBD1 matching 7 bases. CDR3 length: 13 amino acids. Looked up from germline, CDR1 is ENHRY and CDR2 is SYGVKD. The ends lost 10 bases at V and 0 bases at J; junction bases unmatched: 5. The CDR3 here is CATRGTVNTEAFF. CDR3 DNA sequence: TGTGCCACCCGGGGGACAGTGAACACTGAAGCTTTCTTT.

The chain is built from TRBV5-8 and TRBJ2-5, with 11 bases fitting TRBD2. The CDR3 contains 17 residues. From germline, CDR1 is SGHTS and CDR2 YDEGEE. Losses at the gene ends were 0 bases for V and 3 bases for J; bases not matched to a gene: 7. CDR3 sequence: CASSLAYVAGGKETQYF. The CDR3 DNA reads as TGTGCCAGCAGCTTGGCCTATGTAGCGGGGGGGAAAGAGACCCAGTACTTC.

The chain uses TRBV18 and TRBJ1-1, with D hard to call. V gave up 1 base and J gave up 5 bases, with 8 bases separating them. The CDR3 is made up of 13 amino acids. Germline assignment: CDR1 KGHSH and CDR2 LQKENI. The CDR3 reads CASSPRTATEAFF. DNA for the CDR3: TGTGCCAGCTCACCACGAACTGCTACTGAAGCTTTCTTT.

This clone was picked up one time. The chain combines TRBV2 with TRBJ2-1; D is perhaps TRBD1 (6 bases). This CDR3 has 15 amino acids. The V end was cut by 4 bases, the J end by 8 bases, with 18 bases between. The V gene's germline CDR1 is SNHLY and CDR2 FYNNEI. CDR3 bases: TGTGCCAGCAGTGGACAGAGGACAGTCGGGGATGAGCAGTTCTTC. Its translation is CASSGQRTVGDEQFF.

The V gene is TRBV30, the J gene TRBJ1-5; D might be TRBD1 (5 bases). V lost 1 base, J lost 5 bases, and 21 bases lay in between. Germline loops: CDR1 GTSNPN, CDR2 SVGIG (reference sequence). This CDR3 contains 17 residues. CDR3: CAWSDGGTAGRYQPQHF. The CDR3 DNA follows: TGTGCCTGGAGTGACGGAGGGACGGCAGGGAGATATCAGCCCCAGCATTTT.

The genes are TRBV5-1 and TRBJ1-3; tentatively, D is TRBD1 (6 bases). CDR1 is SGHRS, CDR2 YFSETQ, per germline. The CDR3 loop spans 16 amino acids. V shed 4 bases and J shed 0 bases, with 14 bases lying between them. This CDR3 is CASSRQVTGSGNTIYF. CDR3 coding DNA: TGCGCCAGCAGCCGACAGGTCACCGGCTCTGGAAACACCATATATTTT.

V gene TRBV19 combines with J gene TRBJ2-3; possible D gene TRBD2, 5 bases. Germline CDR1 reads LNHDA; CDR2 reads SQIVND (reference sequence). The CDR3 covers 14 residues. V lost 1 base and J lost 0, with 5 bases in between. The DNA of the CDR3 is TGTGCCAGTAGTATAGCGGGGAGCACAGATACGCAGTATTTT. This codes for CASSIAGSTDTQYF.

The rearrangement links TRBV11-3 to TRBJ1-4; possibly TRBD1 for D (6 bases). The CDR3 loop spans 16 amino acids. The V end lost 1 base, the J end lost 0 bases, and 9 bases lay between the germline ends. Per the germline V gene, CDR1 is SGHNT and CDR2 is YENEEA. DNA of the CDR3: TGTGCCAGCAGCTTAGGACAGGCTGCAACTAATGAAAAACTGTTTTTT. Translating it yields CASSLGQAATNEKLFF.

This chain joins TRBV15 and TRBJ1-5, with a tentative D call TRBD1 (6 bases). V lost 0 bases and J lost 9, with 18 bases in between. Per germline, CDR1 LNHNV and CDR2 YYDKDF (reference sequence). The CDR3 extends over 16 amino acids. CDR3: CATSRERTAGLLPQHF. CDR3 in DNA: TGTGCCACCAGCAGAGAAAGGACAGCCGGTTTGTTGCCCCAGCATTTT.

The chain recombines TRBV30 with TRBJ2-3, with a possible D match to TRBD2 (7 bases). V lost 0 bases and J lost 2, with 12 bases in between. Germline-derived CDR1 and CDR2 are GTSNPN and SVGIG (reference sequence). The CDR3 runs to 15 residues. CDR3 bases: TGTGCCTGGAGTGTAGGGGGGGCCTACACAGATACGCAGTATTTT. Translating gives CAWSVGGAYTDTQYF.